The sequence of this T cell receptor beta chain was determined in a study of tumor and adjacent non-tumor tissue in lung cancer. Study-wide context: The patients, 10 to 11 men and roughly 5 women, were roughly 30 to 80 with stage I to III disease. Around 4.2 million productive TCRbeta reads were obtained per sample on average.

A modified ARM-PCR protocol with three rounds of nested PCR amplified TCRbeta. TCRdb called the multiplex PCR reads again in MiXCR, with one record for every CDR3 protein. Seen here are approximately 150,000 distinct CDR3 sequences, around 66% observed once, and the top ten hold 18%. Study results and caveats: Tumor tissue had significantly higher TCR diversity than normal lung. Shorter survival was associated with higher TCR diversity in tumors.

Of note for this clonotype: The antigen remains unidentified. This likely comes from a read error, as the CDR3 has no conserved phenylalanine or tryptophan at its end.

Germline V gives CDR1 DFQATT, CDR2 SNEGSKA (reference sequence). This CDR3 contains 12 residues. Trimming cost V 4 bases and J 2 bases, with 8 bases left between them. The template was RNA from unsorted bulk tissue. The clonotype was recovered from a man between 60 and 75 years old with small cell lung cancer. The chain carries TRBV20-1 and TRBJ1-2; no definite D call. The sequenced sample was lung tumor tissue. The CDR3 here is CSAMRENYGYTL. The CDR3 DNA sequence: TGCAGTGCTATGAGGGAGAACTATGGCTACACCTTA.